The TCR beta chain under discussion was sequenced for a study of cytomegalovirus exposure and HLA in healthy donors. This clone was counted only a few times. Its specificity is not known. Study-wide points: CMV antigen specificity was confirmed in vitro for a few CMV-associated chains. An analysis done earlier found most TCR beta V segments productive about 87% or about 30% of the time. HLA allele associations emerged for 16,951 TCR beta sequences in a later analysis, at 0.05 false discovery rate.

PCR amplification relied on 60 Vbeta primers (plus 13 Jbeta primers). TCRdb keeps only in-frame clones here, not all; method: immunoSEQ multiplex PCR. Here the sample spans about 240,000 clones, just under 80% being singletons. The CDR3 runs to 15 residues. The V gene's germline CDR1 is MNHNY and CDR2 SVGAGI (reference sequence). V dropped 7 bases and J dropped 3 bases, with 18 bases sitting between them. The chain has TRBV6-6 and TRBJ2-5; maybe TRBD1 (6 bases). This clonotype originated in a boy aged 5 to 17 in good health and CMV-seronegative. The specimen was PBMCs. Here the CDR3 reads CASTHDGTRKETQYF. CDR3 in DNA: TGTGCCAGCACGCACGATGGGACAAGAAAAGAGACCCAGTACTTC.